This TCR beta chain was obtained from a study of T cell repertoires in cytomegalovirus infection. About the research overall: Evidence of both CMV infection and a matching HLA type came from public TCR beta signatures. Study conclusions and caveats: In two of eight donors, the top clonotype was HLA-C-restricted CMV-specific.

Concerning this clonotype itself: Its antigen is still unknown.

The length of the CDR3 is 15 residues. Between the trimmed V and J ends, which lost 1 base and 1 base, there was a span of 8 bases. Germline V gene data show CDR1 as MGHRA and CDR2 as YSYEKL. One entry per CDR3 protein results from TCRdb running MiXCR on the reads. In the table there are fewer than 550,000 distinct CDR3 sequences, 16% of which are singletons. The chain recombines TRBV4-1 with TRBJ1-3; no clear D. What was sequenced was CD8+ T cells from PBMCs. This clonotype originated in a human donor in good health (CMV status not recorded). Some clones in this sample may be carry-over from other donors' samples. In nucleotides, the CDR3 is TGCGCCAGCAGCCAAGTCATGCTTTCTGGAAACACCATATATTTT. Its translation is CASSQVMLSGNTIYF.